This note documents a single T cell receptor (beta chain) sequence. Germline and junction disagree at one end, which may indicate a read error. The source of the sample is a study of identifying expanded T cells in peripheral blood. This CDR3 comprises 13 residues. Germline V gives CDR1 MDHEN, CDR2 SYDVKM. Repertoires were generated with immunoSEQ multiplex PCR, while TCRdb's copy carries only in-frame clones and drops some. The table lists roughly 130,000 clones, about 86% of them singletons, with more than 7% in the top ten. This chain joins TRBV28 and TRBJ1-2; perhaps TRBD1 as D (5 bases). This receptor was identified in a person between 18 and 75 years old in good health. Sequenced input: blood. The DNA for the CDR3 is TGTGCCAGCAGTTTATATGCCCGACCGAGACAGCCTTTC. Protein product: CASSLYARPRQPF.